This TCR beta chain appears in the sequencing data of a study of T cells in localized non-small cell lung cancer. V was shortened by 0 bases and J by 6 bases, with 3 bases between the two germline ends. Per the germline V gene, CDR1 is SGHDT and CDR2 is YYEEEE. The CDR3 is made up of 12 amino acids. Repertoires were generated with immunoSEQ multiplex PCR, while TCRdb's copy carries only in-frame clones and drops some. The sample includes 55,000 to 75,000 clones, about 89% of them seen just once. The genes are TRBV5-6 and TRBJ2-2; D unresolved. This sequence originates from a man between 40 and 70 years old with stage I lung adenocarcinoma. This material consisted of peripheral blood, taken before any cancer treatment. The CDR3 here is CASSLVAGELFF. CDR3 coding DNA: TGTGCCAGCAGCTTGGTGGCCGGGGAGCTGTTTTTT.